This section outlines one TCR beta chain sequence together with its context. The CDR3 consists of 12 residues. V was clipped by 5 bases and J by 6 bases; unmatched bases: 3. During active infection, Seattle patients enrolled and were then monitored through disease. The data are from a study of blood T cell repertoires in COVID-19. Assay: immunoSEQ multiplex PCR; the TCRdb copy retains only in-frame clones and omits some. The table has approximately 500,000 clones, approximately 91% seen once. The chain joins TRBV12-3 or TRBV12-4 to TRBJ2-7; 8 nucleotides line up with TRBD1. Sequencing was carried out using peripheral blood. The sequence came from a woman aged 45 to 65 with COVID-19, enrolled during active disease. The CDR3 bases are TGTGCCAGCAGTCAGGGGGCGCGCGAGCAGTACTTC. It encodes CASSQGAREQYF.